Listed here are 5 T cell receptor beta chains from one sample, sequenced in a study of cytomegalovirus exposure and HLA in healthy donors. The primer mix had 60 Vbeta and 13 Jbeta primers. Clones were sequenced by immunoSEQ multiplex PCR, and TCRdb holds only the in-frame ones, with some missing. The sample includes some 130,000 clones, about 82% of them seen just once. Sequencing was performed on PBMCs. These receptors came from a boy aged 5 to 17 in good health and CMV-seronegative.

The chain carries TRBV5-4 and TRBJ1-2; D may be TRBD1 (5 bases). The CDR3 is 12 amino acids. Germline CDR1 SGHNT, CDR2 YYREEE (reference sequence). Trimming pared 2 bases from V and 8 bases from J, leaving 10 bases between. The CDR3 reads CASSFGGTGYTF. In DNA form, the CDR3 reads TGTGCCAGCAGCTTTGGGGGGACCGGCTACACCTTC.

This clone occurred once. The rearrangement links TRBV10-3 to TRBJ2-3, with 12 bases identical to TRBD2. Germline V gene data show CDR1 as ENHRY and CDR2 as SYGVKD. V shed 6 bases and J 6 bases; nucleotides not matched to a gene: 10. CDR3 length: 16 residues. The CDR3 spells CAIREGLAGMSDTQYF. CDR3 in DNA: TGTGCCATCAGGGAAGGACTAGCGGGAATGTCGGATACGCAGTATTTT.

V gene TRBV13 combines with J gene TRBJ1-1; D uncertain. Trimming removed 6 bases at V and 9 bases at J, with 20 bases between. Germline V gene lookup returns CDR1 PRHDT and CDR2 FYEKMQ (reference sequence). This CDR3 spans 14 amino acids. The CDR3 region is CASRLAREAYQAFF. The CDR3 region has the DNA TGTGCCAGCAGGCTAGCAAGGGAGGCGTATCAAGCTTTCTTT.

The chain employs TRBV5-6 and TRBJ2-3; 8 bases fit TRBD2. The V and J ends lost 4 bases and 6 bases, in that order; junction bases with no gene match: 13. The CDR3 runs 16 residues. Germline V gene data show CDR1 as SGHDT and CDR2 as YYEEEE. CDR3 sequence (DNA): TGTGCCAGCAGCCAAACCGGGGGGGATGGAGCGGATACGCAGTATTTT. This codes for CASSQTGGDGADTQYF.

In this sample, this clone turned up a few times. The chain employs TRBV6-1 and TRBJ1-2, with 7 positions matching TRBD1. The CDR3 has 14 amino acids. V trimming: 4 bases; J trimming: 7 bases; junction bases outside the gene matches: 9. Germline lookup yields CDR1 MNHNS and CDR2 SASEGT. The CDR3 coding sequence is TGTGCCAGCAGTGTAACAGGGGAGGTCGGTGGCTACACCTTC. The encoded protein is CASSVTGEVGGYTF.